The TCR delta chain under discussion was sequenced for a study of γδ T cells in repeated Plasmodium falciparum infection. Study as a whole: Donors had four controlled P. falciparum NF54 infections over approximately 600 days. General study points: Vdelta2-negative gammadelta repertoires appeared less diverse and less shared in Malian than Australian children.

TCRdb reanalysed the multiplex PCR reads with CATT. The sample yields about 57,000 delta-chain clones, approximately 1.7% seen once. This clone turned up a few times. Its specificity is not known. TCRdb attributes to this sequence the protein of a much larger clone, which differs from the DNA translation at residue 7; a read error is likely, and the protein displayed is translated from the DNA. Bulk repertoires came from Vgamma9/Vdelta2+ or Vdelta2-negative gammadelta T cells flow-sorted from PBMC. The V end was cut by 4 bases, the J end by 0 bases, with 36 bases between. Looked up from germline, CDR1 is TVYSNPD and CDR2 is GDNSRS (reference sequence). This CDR3 has 21 residues.

The chain carries TRDV3 and TRDJ1, with a tentative D call TRDD3 (8 bases). The J gene was not available in TCRdb and was assigned here by matching the DNA to germline segments. The sequenced material came from gamma-delta T cells from blood. This clonotype was sampled from a pool of human donors (malaria-infected and uninfected, not separated). CDR3 sequence (DNA): TGTGCCTCTTCGGCCTTCCTGTTTGGGGATACTACTTGTGAGTACACCGATAAACTCATCTTT. It specifies CASSAFLFGDTTCEYTDKLIF.